These 13 T cell receptor beta chains were sequenced from one sample in a study of identical twins. TCRdb processed the 5' RACE reads anew with MiXCR; each CDR3 protein has one entry. Altogether 420,000 or so distinct CDR3 sequences are present, approximately 18% being singletons, with the ten largest covering roughly 12%. Sequences were obtained from naive T cells sorted from blood. These receptors were taken from a man aged 50-59 years in good health.

This clonotype was counted between two and nine times. This chain links TRBV15 with TRBJ2-2; D is unresolved. Germline loops: CDR1 LNHNV, CDR2 YYDKDF (reference sequence). The CDR3 consists of 13 residues. Trimming cost V 1 base and J 3 bases, with 3 bases left between them. The CDR3 DNA follows: TGTGCCACCAGCAGAGTCCACACCGGGGAGCTGTTTTTT. Translated, it gives CATSRVHTGELFF.

This clonotype turned up a few times. This sequence joins TRBV3-1 and TRBJ1-1; no reliable D call. The CDR3 consists of 11 residues. Germline V gene lookup returns CDR1 LGHDT and CDR2 YNNKEL (reference sequence). V was trimmed by 0 bases and J by 6 bases, leaving 2 bases between them. CDR3 bases: TGTGCCAGCAGCCAAGAATCTGAAGCTTTCTTT. Translation: CASSQESEAFF.

This clonotype was seen a handful of times. The chain links TRBV5-5 to TRBJ1-1; D gene uncertain. Trimming took 4 bases from V and 4 from J, leaving 11 bases between them. Germline assignment: CDR1 SGHKS and CDR2 YYEKEE (reference sequence). There are 13 residues in the CDR3. CDR3 DNA sequence: TGTGCCAGCAGCCTTATTGGAATCACTGAAGCTTTCTTT. It encodes CASSLIGITEAFF.

The chain combines TRBV7-2 with TRBJ1-5; D uncertain. Germline assignment: CDR1 SGHTA and CDR2 FQGNSA. This CDR3 is 12 amino acids long. V was cut by 3 bases and J by 6 bases, with 6 bases left in between. The DNA for the CDR3 is TGTGCCAGCAGCTTTTACGGTCAGCCCCAGCATTTT. Amino acids: CASSFYGQPQHF. The complete variable domain, with remaining parts taken from reference TRBV7-2 and TRBJ1-5, reads GAGVSQSPSNKVTEKGKDVELRCDPISGHTALYWYRQSLGQGLEFLIYFQGNSAPDKSGLPSDRFSAERTGGSVSTLTIQRTQQEDSAVYLCASSFYGQPQHFGDGTRLSIL.

This clonotype has at least ten counts. This rearrangement joins TRBV12-3 or TRBV12-4 to TRBJ1-1, with D possibly being TRBD1 (6 bases). The CDR3 length is 15 residues. Trimming pared 5 bases from V and 0 bases from J, leaving 13 bases between. The CDR3 region has the DNA TGTGCCAGCAGTATAAGGGACACTATGAACACTGAAGCTTTCTTT. This gives the protein CASSIRDTMNTEAFF.

The chain recombines TRBV30 with TRBJ1-1, with 9 bases fitting TRBD1. The length of the CDR3 is 13 residues. After removal of 4 bases from V and 4 bases from J, the junction contained 4 bases not matched to a gene. Germline V gives CDR1 GTSNPN, CDR2 SVGIG (reference sequence). The CDR3 loop reads CAWNRDRVTEAFF. The CDR3 nucleotides are TGTGCCTGGAACCGGGACAGGGTCACTGAAGCTTTCTTT.

V gene TRBV15 combines with J gene TRBJ2-1; 11 positions match TRBD2. The CDR3 loop spans 16 amino acids. The V and J ends lost 1 base and 6 bases, in that order; junction bases with no gene match: 5. Germline-derived CDR1 and CDR2 are LNHNV and YYDKDF (reference sequence). The CDR3 bases are TGTGCCACCAGCAGAGGGGGACTAGCGGCATTCAATGAGCAGTTCTTC. It encodes CATSRGGLAAFNEQFF.

The genes are TRBV9 and TRBJ2-7; D is perhaps TRBD1 (5 bases). V shed 0 bases and J shed 0 bases, with 10 bases lying between them. The CDR3 runs 15 residues. CDR1 and CDR2 (germline): SGDLS, YYNGEE. CDR3: CASSVGPGPSYEQYF. Here the CDR3 DNA reads TGTGCCAGCAGCGTAGGCCCAGGGCCCTCCTACGAGCAGTACTTC.

In this sample, this clonotype turned up many times. V usage is TRBV27 and J usage is TRBJ2-2, with a weak D call TRBD1 (6 bases). The germline CDR1 and CDR2 sequences are MNHEY and SMNVEV (reference sequence). This CDR3 comprises 13 residues. Trimming took off 6 bases at V and 6 bases at J, with 11 bases between the two ends. This chain's CDR3 is CASSQGFAGELFF. CDR3 nucleotides: TGTGCCAGCAGCCAGGGGTTCGCCGGGGAGCTGTTTTTT.

This clonotype was found many times. V usage is TRBV5-1 and J usage is TRBJ2-3; D perhaps matches TRBD2 (5 bases). The CDR3 runs 14 residues. Trimming removed 0 bases from V and 6 bases from J, with 11 bases in between. Germline V lookup: CDR1 SGHRS, CDR2 YFSETQ. The CDR3 nucleotides are TGCGCCAGCAGCTTGGCGGAGGCCGGGGATACGCAGTATTTT. Amino acid sequence: CASSLAEAGDTQYF.

The sample holds a few counts of this clonotype. This chain links TRBV20-1 with TRBJ2-1, with 7 bases that match TRBD1. V was clipped by 8 bases and J by 10 bases; unmatched bases: 14. The CDR3 has 13 residues. Germline V gives CDR1 DFQATT, CDR2 SNEGSKA (reference sequence). Here the CDR3 DNA reads TGCAGTTGCGAGGGGGCGGCCTCGGGCGAGCAGTTCTTC. It is translated as CSCEGAASGEQFF.

The genes are TRBV4-2 and TRBJ2-7; a weak D match, TRBD1 (6 bases). There are 15 residues in the CDR3. The ends were cut back, 3 bases at V and 0 bases at J, with 12 bases in the middle. The germline V gene encodes CDR1 LGHNA and CDR2 YNFKEQ. The CDR3 coding sequence is TGTGCCAGCAGCCAGGGGAAGGACAGCTCCTACGAGCAGTACTTC. This encodes CASSQGKDSSYEQYF.

The genes are TRBV9 and TRBJ2-3, with 9 bases that match TRBD1. The ends lost 3 bases at V and 2 bases at J; junction bases unmatched: 4. The V gene's germline CDR1 is SGDLS and CDR2 YYNGEE. This CDR3 is 15 amino acids long. CDR3 sequence (DNA): TGTGCCAGCAGCGCGACAGGGGGGAACACAGATACGCAGTATTTT. This gives the protein CASSATGGNTDTQYF.